Listed here are 5 T cell receptor beta chains from one sample, sequenced in a study of tumor-infiltrating lymphocytes in primary liver carcinoma. Unsorted whole blood supplied the blood RNA, and germline DNA was isolated too. With 400 to 550 ng total RNA as template and a constant-region primer, TCR beta cDNA was made. Libraries of TCR beta came from three nested multiplex PCR rounds with slightly modified ARM-PCR. The study ran its first two PCR rounds for 9 to 10 cycles each, using TRBV1-TRBV30 forward primers and a C-beta reverse primer. TCRdb redid the calling of the multiplex PCR reads with MiXCR, one entry per CDR3 protein. The sample holds some 180,000 distinct CDR3 sequences; about 55% are singletons and the top ten take under 75%. The specimen was peripheral blood. Receptors were obtained from a man aged 35 to 55 with primary liver carcinoma and hepatitis B virus infection.

Points on this clonotype: A junction end diverges from the germline sequence, so it may reflect a read error. The J gene is TRBJ2-5, the V gene TRBV20-1; 7 nucleotides line up with TRBD2. Germline-derived CDR1 and CDR2 are DFQATT and SNEGSKA (reference sequence). The CDR3 covers 15 residues. CDR3 loop: CSARPLEEAGEIQYF. The CDR3 DNA reads as TGCAGTGCCCGCCCTTTGGAGGAGGCGGGAGAGATCCAGTACTTC.

The chain has TRBV6-2 or TRBV6-3 and TRBJ2-1, with 7 bases matching TRBD2. CDR3 size: 13 residues. Looked up from germline, CDR1 is MNHEY and CDR2 is SVGEGT. V lost 8 bases to trimming and J lost 6 bases; unmatched junction nucleotides: 7. The chain's CDR3 is CASGRVGFNEQFF. The CDR3 DNA sequence: TGTGCCAGCGGGAGGGTGGGCTTCAATGAGCAGTTCTTC.

The J gene is TRBJ2-1, the V gene TRBV29-1; D ambiguous. V was cut by 4 bases and J by 12 bases, with 10 bases left in between. This CDR3 contains 10 residues. In germline, CDR1 is SQVTM, CDR2 ANQGSEA. The CDR3 here is CSVAPEVQFF. DNA of the CDR3: TGCAGCGTTGCCCCAGAGGTGCAGTTCTTC.

The chain joins TRBV6-5 to TRBJ2-7; D is perhaps TRBD2 (6 bases). Germline assignment: CDR1 MNHEY and CDR2 SVGAGI. The V gene lost 0 bases and the J gene lost 6 bases, with 12 bases spanning the gap. This CDR3 comprises 14 residues. The CDR3 nucleotides are TGTGCCAGCAGTTACTCATGGCAGGGAGGCGAGCAGTACTTC. This codes for CASSYSWQGGEQYF.

A remark on this clonotype: A much larger clonotype is one base distant, so this may be a read error. This chain joins TRBV6-6 and TRBJ2-2; D gene ambiguous. Germline assignment: CDR1 MNHNY and CDR2 SVGAGI (reference sequence). CDR3 length: 13 residues. CDR3 sequence (DNA): TGTGGCAGCAGTCACGGGCATACCGGGGAGCTGTTTTTT. It specifies CGSSHGHTGELFF.